The entry below describes one T cell receptor (beta chain). Its antigen is still unknown. This specimen comes from a study of Ad26.COV2.S vaccination and SARS-CoV-2 variants. Study background: The donor participated in the COV1001 trial, in its Ad26.COV2.S arm. By the intramuscular route, Ad26.COV2.S was given once, or twice 56 days apart.

Study results and limitations: Possible underestimation of total T cell responses by the TCR breadth and depth analyses was noted. Substantial breadth was reportedly displayed by spike-specific CD8+ and CD4+ T cell responses after vaccination.

V lost 5 bases to trimming and J lost 1 base; unmatched junction nucleotides: 7. Germline-derived CDR1 and CDR2 are MNHNY and SVGAGI (reference sequence). The CDR3 consists of 15 residues. Clones were read by immunoSEQ multiplex PCR, and TCRdb kept only the in-frame ones, dropping some. Of roughly 240,000 clones in the sample, over 75% were seen once. Regarding treatment: about 20 received Ad26.COV2.S at low or high dose, single or two shots; about 5 received placebo; per-sample allocation not given. Vaccine and placebo recipients were sampled on day 63 after the first injection. The sequenced sample was peripheral blood, obtained in a trial of Ad26.COV2.S vaccine versus placebo. V and J are TRBV6-6 and TRBJ1-1; 7 bases are a match to TRBD1. The TCR sequence derives from a person between 18 and 60 years old who received the Ad26.COV2.S COVID-19 vaccine or a placebo. CDR3 sequence: CASSPTTGSNTEAFF. The CDR3, as DNA: TGTGCCAGCAGTCCCACGACAGGGTCGAACACTGAAGCTTTCTTT.